Shown below are 11 T cell receptor beta chains from a single sample sequenced in a study of identical twins. TCRdb passed the 5' RACE reads through MiXCR, listing each CDR3 protein once. The table has a few hundred thousand distinct CDR3 sequences, about 11% seen once; the top ten hold approximately 9.1%. Sequenced material: memory T cells sorted from blood. All receptors derive from a man aged 45-65 years in good health.

This clonotype has just a few counts. The CDR3 nucleotides are TGTGCCAGCTCCCTTGAGGAGGCTAGGGGAACCTCCTACGAGCAGTACTTC. It encodes CASSLEEARGTSYEQYF. The chain joins TRBV18 to TRBJ2-7; D could derive from TRBD1 or TRBD2 (5 bases each). The CDR3 length is 17 residues. Germline CDR1 and CDR2: KGHSH and LQKENI. Deletions cut 6 bases from V and 0 bases from J, with 21 bases between.

V usage is TRBV6-1 and J usage is TRBJ1-5; 11 nucleotides align to TRBD1. The J segment lost 5 bases and the V segment lost 6 bases, leaving 9 bases of the junction unmatched. The CDR3 sequence is 16 residues long. The germline CDR1 and CDR2 sequences are MNHNS and SASEGT. The DNA for the CDR3 is TGTGCCAGCAGGCTCCCGGGACAGGGGGTTTATCAGCCCCAGCATTTT. Translation: CASRLPGQGVYQPQHF.

This clonotype was observed a few times. The rearrangement uses TRBV6-5 and TRBJ2-7; TRBD1 agrees at 10 bases. Germline lookup yields CDR1 MNHEY and CDR2 SVGAGI. V lost 6 bases, J lost 11 bases, and 7 bases stayed unmatched. The CDR3 spans 12 residues. CDR3 coding DNA: TGTGCCAGCAGCAGCGGGACAGGGGATAAGTACTTC. It is translated as CASSSGTGDKYF.

The chain is built from TRBV11-2 and TRBJ2-5; no definite D call. The CDR3 has 13 amino acids. Germline lookup yields CDR1 SGHAT and CDR2 FQNNGV. With 2 bases removed from V and 0 bases from J, the gap between germline ends came to 4 bases. The CDR3 here is CASSLSHQETQYF. Written as DNA, the CDR3 is TGTGCCAGCAGCTTAAGCCACCAAGAGACCCAGTACTTC. The complete variable domain, with remaining parts taken from reference TRBV11-2 and TRBJ2-5, reads EAGVAQSPRYKIIEKRQSVAFWCNPISGHATLYWYQQILGQGPKLLIQFQNNGVVDDSQLPKDRFSAERLKGVDSTLKIQPAKLEDSAVYLCASSLSHQETQYFGPGTRLLVL.

This clonotype was seen ten or more times. CDR3 region: CAIPYEQYF. CDR3 in DNA: TGTGCCATACCCTACGAGCAGTACTTC. This chain connects TRBV10-3 to TRBJ2-7; D not resolved. The germline V gene encodes CDR1 ENHRY and CDR2 SYGVKD. CDR3 size: 9 residues. Between the trimmed V and J ends, which lost 9 bases and 2 bases, there was a span of 2 bases.

This clonotype was detected many times. The chain recombines TRBV29-1 with TRBJ2-3; possible D gene TRBD1, 6 bases. The CDR3 has 16 amino acids. V was pared by 1 base and J by 4 bases, with 18 bases between. Germline V gene sequence: CDR1 SQVTM, CDR2 ANQGSEA. This CDR3 reads CSVEARGGVGADTQYF. Written as DNA, the CDR3 is TGCAGCGTTGAAGCCCGAGGGGGTGTGGGCGCAGATACGCAGTATTTT.

There are many counts of this clonotype. The rearrangement joins TRBV27 to TRBJ2-1; no reliable D call. Germline V gene lookup returns CDR1 MNHEY and CDR2 SMNVEV (reference sequence). The CDR3 is 16 residues long. Trimming removed 5 bases from V and 5 bases from J, with 19 bases in between. The CDR3 DNA reads as TGTGCCAGCAGTCCCCCCCTGAGGACCCTTAACAATGAGCAGTTCTTC. It yields the protein CASSPPLRTLNNEQFF.

A few counts support this clonotype. The rearrangement joins TRBV6-1 to TRBJ2-1; 9 nucleotides agree with TRBD2. Germline V gives CDR1 MNHNS, CDR2 SASEGT. V was pared by 7 bases and J by 7 bases, with 11 bases of the junction left unmatched. The CDR3 is 15 amino acids. CDR3 region: CASINSGGPENEQFF. CDR3 sequence (DNA): TGTGCCAGCATCAATAGCGGGGGCCCTGAGAATGAGCAGTTCTTC.

The gene calls are TRBV14 and TRBJ2-2; D perhaps matches TRBD2 (5 bases). V was shortened by 0 bases and J by 6 bases, with 26 bases between the two germline ends. Germline V gene data show CDR1 as SGHDN and CDR2 as FVKESK. CDR3 length: 20 amino acids. The CDR3 loop reads CASSQERRETFKNYAGELFF. In nucleotides, the CDR3 is TGTGCCAGCAGCCAAGAGCGTAGGGAGACGTTCAAAAATTATGCCGGGGAGCTGTTTTTT.

This clonotype was detected a few times. The chain recombines TRBV6-5 with TRBJ1-2; weak D call: TRBD1 (5 bases). This CDR3 comprises 12 residues. The germline V and J ends were trimmed by 4 bases and 8 bases, with 11 bases remaining between them. Looked up from germline, CDR1 is MNHEY and CDR2 is SVGAGI. The CDR3 loop reads CASSSQARGYTF. The CDR3 region has the DNA TGTGCCAGCAGTTCACAGGCTCGGGGCTACACCTTC.

The rearrangement joins TRBV5-6 to TRBJ2-3, with TRBD1 identical over 10 bases. The V gene's germline CDR1 is SGHDT and CDR2 YYEEEE. This CDR3 comprises 16 residues. The ends lost 4 bases at V and 5 bases at J; junction bases unmatched: 10. The CDR3 loop is CASSPRDRGMRDTQYF. For the CDR3, the DNA is TGTGCCAGCAGCCCTCGGGACAGGGGAATGAGAGATACGCAGTATTTT. The entire variable domain, with the rest obtained from reference TRBV5-6 and TRBJ2-3, is as follows: DAGVTQSPTHLIKTRGQQVTLRCSPKSGHDTVSWYQQALGQGPQFIFQYYEEEERQRGNFPDRFSGHQFPNYSSELNVNALLLGDSALYLCASSPRDRGMRDTQYFGPGTRLTVL.